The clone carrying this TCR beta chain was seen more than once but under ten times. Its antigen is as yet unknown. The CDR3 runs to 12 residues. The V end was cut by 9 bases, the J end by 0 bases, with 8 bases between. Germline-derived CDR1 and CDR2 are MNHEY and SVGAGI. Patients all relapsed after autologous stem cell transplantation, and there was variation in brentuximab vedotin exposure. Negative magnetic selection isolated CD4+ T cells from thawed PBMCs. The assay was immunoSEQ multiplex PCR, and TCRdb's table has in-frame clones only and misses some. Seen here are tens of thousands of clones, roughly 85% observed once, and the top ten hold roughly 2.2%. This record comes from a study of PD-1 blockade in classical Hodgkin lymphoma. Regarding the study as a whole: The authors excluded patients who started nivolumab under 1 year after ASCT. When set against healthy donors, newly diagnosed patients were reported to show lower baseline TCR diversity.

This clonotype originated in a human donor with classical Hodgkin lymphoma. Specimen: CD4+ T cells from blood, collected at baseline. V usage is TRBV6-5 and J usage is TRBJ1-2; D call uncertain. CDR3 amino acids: CASRIPNYGYTF. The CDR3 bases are TGTGCCAGTAGGATTCCTAACTATGGCTACACCTTC.